These 12 T cell receptor beta chains share one sample of origin, sequenced in a study of blood T cell repertoires in COVID-19. Using immunoSEQ multiplex PCR, the repertoire was profiled, and TCRdb retains in-frame clones only, with some absent. The sample lists more than 200,000 clones, 88% occurring once. The sequencing input was peripheral blood. The receptors were sampled from a man between 65 and 85 years old with acute or convalescent COVID-19.

V gene TRBV5-5 combines with J gene TRBJ2-6; 7 bases are a match to TRBD1. The germline V gene encodes CDR1 SGHKS and CDR2 YYEKEE (reference sequence). The V and J ends lost 4 bases and 1 base, in that order; junction bases with no gene match: 8. The CDR3 spans 17 residues. CDR3 DNA sequence: TGTGCCAGCAGCCCGCGACAGGGCCAGTCTGGGGCCAACGTCCTGACTTTC. Translation: CASSPRQGQSGANVLTF.

This rearrangement joins TRBV9 to TRBJ1-3, with D maybe TRBD1 (6 bases). The CDR3 length is 15 residues. V was trimmed by 2 bases and J by 0 bases, leaving 9 bases between them. CDR1 SGDLS and CDR2 YYNGEE come from the germline V gene. The CDR3 DNA reads as TGTGCCAGCAGCGTTGGACAGCTCTCTGGAAACACCATATATTTT. It yields the protein CASSVGQLSGNTIYF.

This chain connects TRBV28 to TRBJ2-3; D unresolved. The germline V and J ends were trimmed by 3 bases and 4 bases, with 17 bases remaining between them. This CDR3 comprises 16 residues. Germline V CDR1 and CDR2: MDHEN, SYDVKM. CDR3 bases: TGTGCCAGCAGTTTGGAAGGCAGGCGATGGGCAGATACGCAGTATTTT. The encoded protein is CASSLEGRRWADTQYF.

As DNA, the CDR3 is TGTGCCAGCAGCGGCTATGGACTGTCACATTCCAATGAGCAGTTCTTC. It is translated as CASSGYGLSHSNEQFF. The J gene is TRBJ2-1, the V gene TRBV2, with D possibly TRBD2 on 5 matching bases. V was cut by 6 bases and J by 6 bases, with 21 bases left in between. Germline V gene data show CDR1 as SNHLY and CDR2 as FYNNEI. The CDR3 loop spans 16 amino acids.

V gene TRBV19 combines with J gene TRBJ2-5; TRBD2 matches 8 bases. The CDR3 is 14 residues long. Unmatched junction bases numbered 5, after V lost 4 bases and J lost 4 bases. The germline gives CDR1 LNHDA, CDR2 SQIVND (reference sequence). CDR3 sequence (DNA): TGTGCCAGTAGTACGGGACTAGTGATAGAGACCCAGTACTTC. Translating it yields CASSTGLVIETQYF.

This clone was detected only once. The rearrangement uses TRBV29-1 and TRBJ2-2; the D gene is possibly TRBD2 (6 bases). The CDR3 loop spans 15 amino acids. V lost 3 bases and J 0 bases, leaving 11 bases between the germline ends. Germline lookup yields CDR1 SQVTM and CDR2 ANQGSEA. CDR3 region: CSVEAGLANTGELFF. The CDR3 DNA sequence: TGCAGCGTTGAGGCGGGGCTAGCGAACACCGGGGAGCTGTTTTTT.

This chain connects TRBV5-6 to TRBJ2-1; D call uncertain. Germline V gene sequence: CDR1 SGHDT, CDR2 YYEEEE. The CDR3 covers 12 residues. The V gene lost 2 bases and the J gene lost 4 bases, with 4 bases spanning the gap. This chain's CDR3 is CASSFQYNEQFF. CDR3 nucleotide sequence: TGTGCCAGCAGCTTTCAGTACAATGAGCAGTTCTTC.

V and J are TRBV10-3 and TRBJ1-4; D perhaps matches TRBD1 (6 bases). This CDR3 region has 13 residues. Germline CDR1 ENHRY, CDR2 SYGVKD. V dropped 7 bases and J dropped 4 bases, with 10 bases sitting between them. The chain's CDR3 is CAIKDRNNEKLFF. DNA for the CDR3: TGTGCCATCAAGGACAGAAATAATGAAAAACTGTTTTTT.

As DNA, the CDR3 is TGTGCCACCCTGGGACTAGCGGGAGTCAATGAGCAGTTCTTC. Amino acid sequence: CATLGLAGVNEQFF. The chain has TRBV15 and TRBJ2-1; 14 bases fit TRBD2. The germline V gene has CDR1 LNHNV and CDR2 YYDKDF (reference sequence). This CDR3 spans 14 amino acids. The ends lost 8 bases at V and 6 bases at J; junction bases unmatched: 3.

This chain connects TRBV7-8 to TRBJ1-4; D remains unclear. V was clipped by 1 base and J by 8 bases, with 11 bases between them. CDR1 is SGHVS and CDR2 is FQNEAQ in the germline V gene. The CDR3 consists of 14 residues. In nucleotides, the CDR3 is TGTGCCAGCAGCTTAGATTGGGCCGTGGAAAAACTGTTTTTT. Its translation: CASSLDWAVEKLFF.

The V call is TRBV9, the J call TRBJ1-6, with TRBD1 matching over 7 bases. This CDR3 region has 15 residues. V shed 0 bases and J 7 bases; nucleotides not matched to a gene: 4. The germline V gene encodes CDR1 SGDLS and CDR2 YYNGEE. The CDR3 protein is CASSVEGQTNSPLHF. The DNA of the CDR3 is TGTGCCAGCAGCGTAGAGGGACAGACCAATTCACCCCTCCACTTT.

This chain connects TRBV29-1 to TRBJ2-7; D is possibly TRBD1 (5 bases). Trimming removed 4 bases from V and 4 bases from J, with 14 bases in between. CDR1 and CDR2 from the germline V gene are SQVTM and ANQGSEA. The CDR3 spans 13 residues. Written as DNA, the CDR3 is TGCAGCGTTGTGTTCCAGGGTTTGTACGAGCAGTACTTC. Its protein product is CSVVFQGLYEQYF.